The 21 T cell receptor beta chains reported below all come from one sample, sequenced in a study of human T cells and chemical hapten exposure (dated by TCRdb to the early 2020s). The sample's time point label is to be understood as: patch test 3, about 24 weeks after DPC sensitization. What the treatment or condition label conveys for this sample: therapeutic diphenylcyclopropenone sensitization with weekly scalp DPC. The method behind the library was RACE. Instrument on record: NextSeq 500. TCRdb redid the processing of the public reads, applying fastp at Q25 and MiXCR, and retained in-frame beta chains. For every CDR3 protein sequence, its rows merge into one entry that carries the most common genes and DNA. In all, the sample holds roughly 200,000 distinct CDR3 sequences, and under 30% of those were seen once. Together, the top ten hold 2% to 3% of the sample. The sample here was whole blood, taken in connection with sensitization to the hapten diphenylcyclopropenone (DPC). The receptors stem from a woman aged 40 to 55 with alopecia areata. Some clones in this sample may be carry-over from other donors' samples.

The chain links TRBV28 to TRBJ2-7; TRBD1 aligns across 8 bases. With 5 bases clipped from V and 6 bases from J, the junction kept 15 bases outside the gene matches. CDR1 and CDR2 from the germline V gene are MDHEN and SYDVKM. The CDR3 covers 16 residues. CDR3 DNA sequence: TGTGCCAGCAGTCCACCCGGTATCCAGGGGGCCGGCGAGCAGTACTTC. Its translation is CASSPPGIQGAGEQYF.

V is TRBV11-2 and J is TRBJ2-7; D is undetermined. The CDR3 is 15 amino acids. V lost 5 bases and J lost 3, with 17 bases in between. Looked up from germline, CDR1 is SGHAT and CDR2 is FQNNGV. CDR3 sequence: CASSPFLGRNYEQYF. DNA of the CDR3: TGTGCCAGCAGCCCTTTTTTAGGACGGAACTACGAGCAGTACTTC.

The sample holds a few counts of this clonotype. The V call is TRBV7-9, the J call TRBJ1-2; D remains ambiguous. Germline values: CDR1 SEHNR, CDR2 FQNEAQ (reference sequence). The CDR3 runs 12 residues. The ends were cut back, 2 bases at V and 8 bases at J, with 9 bases in the middle. CDR3 coding DNA: TGTGCCAGCAGCTTAAGTGCCGGCGGCTACACCTTC. Protein product: CASSLSAGGYTF.

CDR3 nucleotide sequence: TGCGCCAGCAGCCACCAGACAGGGCCCACCACCGGGGAGCTGTTTTTT. Its translation is CASSHQTGPTTGELFF. V usage is TRBV4-3 and J usage is TRBJ2-2; 7 nucleotides align to TRBD1. Germline V gives CDR1 LGHNA, CDR2 YSLEER. Germline trimming cut 3 bases from V and 4 bases from J; bases unmatched to any gene: 8. This CDR3 spans 16 amino acids.

This sequence joins TRBV20-1 and TRBJ2-4, with TRBD1 matching over 9 bases. The CDR3 runs 19 residues. CDR1 and CDR2 from the germline V gene are DFQATT and SNEGSKA (reference sequence). With 0 bases clipped from V and 0 bases from J, the junction kept 12 bases outside the gene matches. DNA for the CDR3: TGCAGTGCTAGAGAGATTGGGACAGGGACGACCCTAGCCAAAAACATTCAGTACTTC. It is translated as CSAREIGTGTTLAKNIQYF.

This clonotype appeared a single time. The rearrangement links TRBV9 to TRBJ1-1, with D unclear. The length of the CDR3 is 14 residues. Germline assignment: CDR1 SGDLS and CDR2 YYNGEE. V gave up 0 bases and J gave up 5 bases, with 11 bases separating them. CDR3 region: CASSVDSGNTEAFF. The CDR3 region has the DNA TGTGCCAGCAGCGTAGACAGCGGGAATACTGAAGCTTTCTTT.

This clonotype was observed a handful of times. V gene TRBV9 combines with J gene TRBJ2-7; no firm D call. The CDR3 length is 12 residues. Per the germline V gene, CDR1 is SGDLS and CDR2 is YYNGEE. Between the trimmed V and J ends, which lost 3 bases and 0 bases, there was a span of 4 bases. The DNA for the CDR3 is TGTGCCAGCAGCGATAGCTCCTACGAGCAGTACTTC. Encoded protein: CASSDSSYEQYF.

The chain combines TRBV20-1 with TRBJ1-1, with 8 bases aligning to TRBD1. This CDR3 spans 16 amino acids. After removal of 0 bases from V and 0 bases from J, the junction contained 6 bases not matched to a gene. The germline V gene encodes CDR1 DFQATT and CDR2 SNEGSKA (reference sequence). CDR3 sequence: CSARDRQGTLNTEAFF. CDR3 bases: TGCAGTGCTAGAGATAGACAGGGGACATTGAACACTGAAGCTTTCTTT.

CDR3 in amino acids: CASSRTSGLETQYF. CDR3 DNA: TGTGCCAGCAGCCGCACTAGCGGGTTAGAGACCCAGTACTTC. The J gene is TRBJ2-5, the V gene TRBV7-2; 9 nucleotides match TRBD2. Germline V gene sequence: CDR1 SGHTA, CDR2 FQGNSA. This CDR3 is 14 amino acids long. The ends lost 5 bases at V and 4 bases at J; junction bases unmatched: 5.

This clonotype was observed a few times. The chain carries TRBV4-3 and TRBJ2-2; D not certain. The V end was cut by 0 bases, the J end by 5 bases, with 7 bases between. Per germline, CDR1 LGHNA and CDR2 YSLEER. This CDR3 has 14 amino acids. The CDR3 nucleotides are TGCGCCAGCAGCCAAGAGACGGAGACCGGGGAGCTGTTTTTT. Its translation: CASSQETETGELFF.

The V and J genes are TRBV6-2 or TRBV6-3 and TRBJ2-7; D is ambiguous. Deletions cut 6 bases from V and 0 bases from J, with 12 bases between. From germline, CDR1 is MNHEY and CDR2 SVGEGT. The length of the CDR3 is 14 residues. The DNA for the CDR3 is TGTGCCAGCAGCCGTCTGTTGAGCTCCTACGAGCAGTACTTC. Residues: CASSRLLSSYEQYF.

There are a few counts of this clonotype. The chain employs TRBV28 and TRBJ2-7; 10 bases are shared with TRBD2. Germline V lookup: CDR1 MDHEN, CDR2 SYDVKM. V trimming: 3 bases; J trimming: 7 bases; junction bases outside the gene matches: 9. CDR3 length equals 15 residues. CDR3 loop: CASSLVASGRREQYF. For the CDR3, the DNA is TGTGCCAGCAGTTTGGTGGCTAGCGGGAGAAGGGAGCAGTACTTC. The variable domain in full, with the rest retrieved from reference TRBV28 and TRBJ2-7, is DVKVTQSSRYLVKRTGEKVFLECVQDMDHENMFWYRQDPGLGLRLIYFSYDVKMKEKGDIPEGYSVSREKKERFSLILESASTNQTSMYLCASSLVASGRREQYFGPGTRLTVT.

In this sample, this clonotype turned up a few times. The J gene is TRBJ2-7, the V gene TRBV6-2 or TRBV6-3; 8 nucleotides agree with TRBD2. The CDR3 covers 14 residues. CDR1 and CDR2 from the germline V gene are MNHEY and SVGEGT. V lost 6 bases and J lost 3; bases outside the gene matches: 7. The CDR3 sequence: CASRPAGLGYEQYF. CDR3 nucleotide sequence: TGTGCCAGCAGACCCGCGGGACTAGGCTACGAGCAGTACTTC.

The chain employs TRBV20-1 and TRBJ2-3; 9 bases agree with TRBD2. This CDR3 comprises 14 residues. The V gene end was trimmed by 3 bases and the J gene end by 4 bases; junction bases not matched to a gene: 5. In germline, CDR1 is DFQATT, CDR2 SNEGSKA (reference sequence). The CDR3 here is CSASIRLAADTQYF. CDR3 sequence (DNA): TGCAGTGCTAGCATCAGACTAGCGGCAGATACGCAGTATTTT.

This clonotype came up once. CDR3 nucleotides: TGCAGCGTTGCCGGGGACTACTCTGGGGCCAACGTCCTGACTTTC. It codes for CSVAGDYSGANVLTF. J is TRBJ2-6 and V is TRBV29-1; the match to TRBD2 covers 7 bases. The germline V gene encodes CDR1 SQVTM and CDR2 ANQGSEA. Trimming removed 4 bases from V and 0 bases from J; junction bases left unmatched: 3. The CDR3 loop spans 15 amino acids.

This clonotype has just a few counts. V gene TRBV6-5 combines with J gene TRBJ1-2; tentative D call: TRBD1 (5 bases). The germline V gene has CDR1 MNHEY and CDR2 SVGAGI. This CDR3 has 15 residues. The V end was cut by 4 bases, the J end by 1 base, with 13 bases between. The CDR3 reads CASSSGAYLNYGYTF. CDR3 sequence (DNA): TGTGCCAGCAGTTCCGGGGCCTACCTTAACTATGGCTACACCTTC.

This clonotype was seen a few times. The CDR3 protein is CAISAVVNQPQHF. Here the CDR3 DNA reads TGTGCCATCAGTGCGGTCGTCAATCAGCCCCAGCATTTT. V is TRBV10-3 and J is TRBJ1-5; D call uncertain. Looked up from germline, CDR1 is ENHRY and CDR2 is SYGVKD. V lost 4 bases and J 3 bases, leaving 7 bases between the germline ends. The CDR3 extends over 13 amino acids.

Only a few counts were recorded for this clonotype. The gene calls are TRBV29-1 and TRBJ1-4; TRBD1 aligns across 10 bases. The CDR3 runs to 14 residues. Germline CDR1 is SQVTM and CDR2 is ANQGSEA. The V gene end was trimmed by 6 bases and the J gene end by 6 bases; junction bases not matched to a gene: 7. CDR3 in amino acids: CSVGQGPGDEKLFF. DNA of the CDR3: TGCAGCGTGGGACAGGGGCCGGGGGATGAAAAACTGTTTTTT.

The genes are TRBV7-2 and TRBJ2-7; D not certain. Germline CDR1 is SGHTA and CDR2 is FQGNSA. The CDR3 runs to 15 residues. V was pared by 0 bases and J by 3 bases, with 12 bases between. CDR3 protein: CASSLAQSEHYEQYF. The CDR3 DNA reads TGTGCCAGCAGCTTAGCCCAGTCAGAACACTACGAGCAGTACTTC.

This clonotype came up a few times. The chain combines TRBV12-3 or TRBV12-4 with TRBJ1-5; D possibly corresponds to TRBD1 (5 bases). The CDR3 length is 15 residues. The V and J ends lost 5 bases and 4 bases respectively, with 15 bases between them. The CDR3 loop reads CASSPDPGLNQPQHF. The CDR3 coding sequence is TGTGCCAGCAGTCCTGATCCAGGGCTAAATCAGCCCCAGCATTTT.

CDR3 sequence: CSVENWDEQYF. As DNA, the CDR3 is TGCAGCGTGGAGAATTGGGACGAGCAGTACTTC. The chain combines TRBV29-1 with TRBJ2-7; D is unclear. Germline CDR1 reads SQVTM; CDR2 reads ANQGSEA. The CDR3 runs 11 residues. V dropped 6 bases and J dropped 5 bases, with 11 bases sitting between them.